These T cell receptor beta chains were read from a single sample in a study of T cells in localized non-small cell lung cancer. Method: immunoSEQ multiplex PCR; TCRdb's copy keeps in-frame clones and lacks some. The sample has 130,000 or so clones; around 92% are singletons. The material sequenced was peripheral blood, taken before any cancer treatment. The receptor source for this set is a female donor at least 60 years old with stage I lung adenocarcinoma. CDR3s include the opening cysteine and the closing phenylalanine or tryptophan. The order of the fields is D gene, CDR3 length, J gene, V gene, CDR3 DNA, CDR3 protein. D genes are given only for firm matches.

-	12	TRBJ1-4	TRBV29-1	TGCAGCGGCTACGACGGGAATGAAAAACTGTTTTTT	CSGYDGNEKLFF
-	14	TRBJ2-3	TRBV7-7	TGTGCCAGCAGCTTGACGATGGGCACAGATACGCAGTATTTT	CASSLTMGTDTQYF
TRBD2	16	TRBJ2-1	TRBV4-2	TGTACCAGCAGCCGACTAGCGGGAAGGGGTTTGAATGAGCAGTTCTTC	CTSSRLAGRGLNEQFF
-	15	TRBJ2-5	TRBV18	TGTGCCAGCTCACCGATCGGGGGTACCAAAGAGACCCAGTACTTC	CASSPIGGTKETQYF
-	12	TRBJ1-4	TRBV29-1	TGCAGCGTTGTCACAGGGAATGAAAAACTGTTTTTT	CSVVTGNEKLFF
TRBD2	17	TRBJ2-5	TRBV6-1	TGTGCCAGCAGTGAACTGTCCGGCGGGAGGGCCCAAGAGACCCAGTACTTC	CASSELSGGRAQETQYF
-	13	TRBJ1-2	TRBV29-1	TGCAGCGTTGAATGGATGCAGGACTATGGCTACACCTTC	CSVEWMQDYGYTF
TRBD2	17	TRBJ2-7	TRBV5-1	TGCGCCAGCAGCCCAGGACTAGCGGGACCGGACTCCTACGAGCAGTACTTC	CASSPGLAGPDSYEQYF
TRBD1	14	TRBJ2-1	TRBV5-1	TGCGCCAGCAGCCGGGACAGGGGGCCGGATGAGCAGTTCTTC	CASSRDRGPDEQFF
-	13	TRBJ2-1	TRBV14	TGTGCCAGCAGCCAAGTTATTGGCAATGAGCAGTTCTTC	CASSQVIGNEQFF
TRBD2	15	TRBJ2-2	TRBV10-3	TGTGCCATCAGTGAACGGGGGGGAAACACCGGGGAGCTGTTTTTT	CAISERGGNTGELFF
TRBD2	16	TRBJ2-1	TRBV9	TGTGCCAGCAGCTTGCAGACTAGCGGGATTGGGGGGGAGCAGTTCTTC	CASSLQTSGIGGEQFF
-	13	TRBJ1-2	TRBV5-4	TGTGCCAGCAGCCAGACAGGTGTCTATGGCTACACCTTC	CASSQTGVYGYTF
-	14	TRBJ2-1	TRBV13	TGTGCCAGCAGCATCGGGACGGCGTACAATGAGCAGTTCTTC	CASSIGTAYNEQFF
-	15	TRBJ1-3	TRBV7-9	TGTGCCAGCAGCCGATCAGTCTCCTCTGGAAACACCATATATTTT	CASSRSVSSGNTIYF
-	13	TRBJ2-2	TRBV5-1	TGCGCCAGCACGTGGGTGGCCACCGGGGAGCTGTTTTTT	CASTWVATGELFF
-	15	TRBJ1-5	TRBV2	TGTGCCAGCAGTGAAGAGGACGCTACCGTGAGGCCCCAGCATTTT	CASSEEDATVRPQHF
-	20	TRBJ2-1	TRBV21-1	TGTGCCAGCAGCAGGGGCTTCTCTAGCGGGAGAAATACTGCCTACAATGAGCAGTTCTTC	CASSRGFSSGRNTAYNEQFF
-	11	TRBJ2-7	TRBV30	TGTGCCTGGAATAATGGGCTCGAGCAGTACTTC	CAWNNGLEQYF
TRBD2	15	TRBJ2-7	TRBV27	TGTGCCAGCACAATAGCGGGCGGGGGGCCCTACGAGCAGTACTTC	CASTIAGGGPYEQYF
-	13	TRBJ2-7	TRBV18	TGTGCCAGCTCACCTCGGGAAAACTACGAGCAGTACTTC	CASSPRENYEQYF
TRBD2	16	TRBJ2-5	TRBV15	TGTGCCACCAGTCCTGATAGACTAGCCGCGGGGGAGACCCAGTACTTC	CATSPDRLAAGETQYF